Listed below are T cell receptor beta chains from one sample, sequenced in a study of vaccination effects on CD4 cells after COVID-19. Clones were sequenced by immunoSEQ multiplex PCR, and TCRdb holds only the in-frame ones, with some missing. The sample lists 50,000 to 65,000 clones, roughly 80% occurring once. These receptors are not linked to any known antigen. The sample here was CD4+ T cells from PBMCs cultured with HCoV-229E spike peptides, taken before COVID-19 vaccination. The receptor set was obtained from a human donor who received a COVID-19 vaccine. CDR3s include the opening cysteine and the closing phenylalanine or tryptophan. D genes are given only for firm matches.

V: TRBV19; D: -; CDR3: CASSIGDGLAKNIQYF
V: TRBV6-6; D: -; CDR3: CASAMANEKLFF
V: TRBV5-1; D: -; CDR3: CASSWAPGKSNEQFF
V: TRBV19; D: -; CDR3: CASSLNSNQPQHF
V: TRBV7-6; D: -; CDR3: CASSLGGRSGELFF
V: TRBV28; D: -; CDR3: CASSFFVQETQYF
V: TRBV6-5; D: TRBD2; CDR3: CASRNGAGAYHEQFF
V: TRBV29-1; D: TRBD1; CDR3: CSVGTGEAGSGNTIYF
V: TRBV7-2; D: TRBD1; CDR3: CASRSGTANYGYTF
V: TRBV9; D: -; CDR3: CASMTGDGSYNSPLHF
V: TRBV5-4; D: -; CDR3: CASSLERSGELFF
V: TRBV30; D: TRBD1; CDR3: CAATFSGGSGNTIYF
V: TRBV28; D: TRBD1; CDR3: CASRDRGYGYTF
V: TRBV19; D: TRBD1; CDR3: CATRGTGTDTQYF
V: TRBV2; D: -; CDR3: CASSDQGGPTGELFF
V: TRBV5-1; D: -; CDR3: CASSLAMSKYNSPLHF
V: TRBV18; D: -; CDR3: CASSRSGTGDGYTF
V: TRBV6-2/TRBV6-3; D: -; CDR3: CASSNGRAANYGYTF
V: TRBV4-3; D: -; CDR3: CASSQGAYTEAFF
V: TRBV7-9; D: -; CDR3: CASSLREETQYF
V: TRBV30; D: -; CDR3: CAWNTRYNEQFF
V: TRBV24-1; D: -; CDR3: CATSETGASYNEQFF
V: TRBV7-3; D: TRBD1; CDR3: CASSLGQGYFTQYF
V: TRBV18; D: TRBD2; CDR3: CASSLSLAGQDTQYF
V: TRBV4-2; D: -; CDR3: CASSQDQGGLARPQHF
V: TRBV4-1; D: -; CDR3: CASSPRKESYNSPLHF
V: TRBV2; D: TRBD1; CDR3: CASSENRGVQPQHF
V: TRBV7-6; D: TRBD2; CDR3: CASSLVGYERGRSTDTQYF
V: TRBV30; D: TRBD1; CDR3: CAWSAEGRGNSPLHF
V: TRBV10-3; D: -; CDR3: CAISESTGIRNSPLHF
V: TRBV7-2; D: -; CDR3: CASSLFNEQFF
V: TRBV19; D: TRBD2; CDR3: CASRAASGHNEQFF
V: TRBV7-2; D: -; CDR3: CASSLVQGPDTQYF
V: TRBV14; D: TRBD2; CDR3: CASSDLRTSGGETQYF